This T cell receptor (beta chain) emerged from a study of Graves' ophthalmopathy and Graves' hyperthyroidism. TCR beta CDR3 amplification used RNA transcripts. RT-PCR was first run with HTBI primers, then multiplex PCR in a second round. TCRdb redid the calling of the multiplex PCR reads with MiXCR, one entry per CDR3 protein. The sample has some 520,000 distinct CDR3 sequences; over 13% are singletons. This CDR3 spans 15 amino acids. Germline V gene sequence: CDR1 MNHNS, CDR2 SASEGT. The V gene end was trimmed by 5 bases and the J gene end by 0 bases; junction bases not matched to a gene: 6. This clonotype was detected ten times or more.

Sequencing used blood. The receptor comes from a woman aged 25 to 39 with Graves' ophthalmopathy. The chain couples TRBV6-1 to TRBJ2-5, with 7 bases aligning to TRBD2. The CDR3 reads CASSREGGYQETQYF. The CDR3 DNA reads TGTGCCAGCAGTAGGGAGGGAGGGTACCAAGAGACCCAGTACTTC.